Listed below are T cell receptor beta chains from one sample, sequenced in a study of tumor and adjacent non-tumor tissue in lung cancer. TCRdb processed the multiplex PCR reads anew with MiXCR; each CDR3 protein has one entry. This table holds 200,000 to 250,000 distinct CDR3 sequences, 71% found once. Sequencing was performed on lung tumor tissue. These receptors were obtained from a man in his 60s with non-small cell lung cancer. Each CDR3 is given with its conserved first and last residue. D genes are given only for firm matches. Some rows have no size entry. The others give once, few or many, or a class for an expanded clone.

CDR3nt: TGTGCCAGCAGCTTAAGAGTAGCGCGCTCCGACAATGAGCAGTTTTTC
CDR3aa: CASSLRVARSDNEQFF
abundance: .
d_gene: .
v_gene: TRBV11-2
j_gene: TRBJ2-1

CDR3nt: TGTACCAGCAGTTTAGGGCGGATGGCCCGTGAAAAACTGTTTTTT
CDR3aa: CTSSLGRMAREKLFF
abundance: .
d_gene: .
v_gene: TRBV12-3/TRBV12-4
j_gene: TRBJ1-4

CDR3nt: TGCAATGCTCCCTCTCCGGGACTAGCCGGAGGCTCCTACAATGAGCAGTTCTTC
CDR3aa: CNAPSPGLAGGSYNEQFF
abundance: .
d_gene: TRBD2
v_gene: TRBV20-1
j_gene: TRBJ2-1

CDR3nt: TGCAGCGTGACCGGAGGTGTTCAAGCCAAAAACATTCAGTACTTC
CDR3aa: CSVTGGVQAKNIQYF
abundance: .
d_gene: .
v_gene: TRBV29-1
j_gene: TRBJ2-4

CDR3nt: TGTGCCAGCAGACCACCTAGCGGGAGCGGCCCAGTTACGCAGTATTTT
CDR3aa: CASRPPSGSGPVTQYF
abundance: .
d_gene: TRBD2
v_gene: TRBV6-5
j_gene: TRBJ2-3

CDR3nt: TGTGCCAGCAGCCAAGTGACAACCAATTCACCCCTCCACTTT
CDR3aa: CASSQVTTNSPLHF
abundance: .
d_gene: .
v_gene: TRBV3-1
j_gene: TRBJ1-6

CDR3nt: TGCAGCGCTGTTATCCGGGCGGGGGGGCCTGGTGAACAGTACTTC
CDR3aa: CSAVIRAGGPGEQYF
abundance: .
d_gene: TRBD2
v_gene: TRBV29-1
j_gene: TRBJ2-7

CDR3nt: TGTGCCAGCAGCTCGGATGTTTCCTTTGGGGAGGCCCAGTACTTC
CDR3aa: CASSSDVSFGEAQYF
abundance: .
d_gene: .
v_gene: TRBV11-2
j_gene: TRBJ2-5

CDR3nt: TGCAGTGCTAAAGATCGAACCAGGGGGCCTGGTCAGCCCCAGCATTTT
CDR3aa: CSAKDRTRGPGQPQHF
abundance: .
d_gene: TRBD1
v_gene: TRBV20-1
j_gene: TRBJ1-5

CDR3nt: TGTGCCAGCAGCTTATTCCTAGACCAAGAGACCCAGTACTTC
CDR3aa: CASSLFLDQETQYF
abundance: medium-sized
d_gene: .
v_gene: TRBV11-3
j_gene: TRBJ2-5

CDR3nt: TGCAGTGATAGAGAAGACGGTACTGAGCAGTTCTTC
CDR3aa: CSDREDGTEQFF
abundance: .
d_gene: .
v_gene: TRBV20-1
j_gene: TRBJ2-1

CDR3nt: TGTGCCAGCAGAAGGACGGACGCAAGCCCCTACGAGCAGTACTTC
CDR3aa: CASRRTDASPYEQYF
abundance: .
d_gene: .
v_gene: TRBV6-5
j_gene: TRBJ2-7

CDR3nt: TGTGCCAGCAGCTCTCACAGGGGGAAAGCTTTCTTT
CDR3aa: CASSSHRGKAFF
abundance: few
d_gene: TRBD1
v_gene: TRBV7-9
j_gene: TRBJ1-1

CDR3nt: TGTGCCAGCAGTGTACTAGCGTGGGGGTATGGAGAGACCCAGTACTTC
CDR3aa: CASSVLAWGYGETQYF
abundance: .
d_gene: TRBD2
v_gene: TRBV11-3
j_gene: TRBJ2-5

CDR3nt: TGCGCCAGCAGCCAGGCCTGGGCAGGGAAGTACGAGCAGTATTTC
CDR3aa: CASSQAWAGKYEQYF
abundance: .
d_gene: .
v_gene: TRBV4-1
j_gene: TRBJ2-7

CDR3nt: TGCAGCGTTGAAGATCGGGGTCGGGGGAAAGGAGAGCAGTTCTTC
CDR3aa: CSVEDRGRGKGEQFF
abundance: .
d_gene: .
v_gene: TRBV29-1
j_gene: TRBJ2-1

CDR3nt: TGTGCCAGCAGCTTAGATCAGGAGGGCACTGAGGTTTTCTTT
CDR3aa: CASSLDQEGTEVFF
abundance: .
d_gene: .
v_gene: TRBV11-3
j_gene: TRBJ1-1

CDR3nt: TGTGCCAGCAGTTCGGACTGGAGCTCCTACAATGAGCAGTTCTTC
CDR3aa: CASSSDWSSYNEQFF
abundance: .
d_gene: .
v_gene: TRBV11-3
j_gene: TRBJ2-1

CDR3nt: TGTGCCAGCAGCCGAACCCAAGACAGGGCGGAAACCTTC
CDR3aa: CASSRTQDRAETF
abundance: .
d_gene: TRBD1
v_gene: TRBV28
j_gene: TRBJ1-2

CDR3nt: TGTGCCAGCAGCCCATCCGGTAGGGCGGCGAACTATGGCTACACCTTC
CDR3aa: CASSPSGRAANYGYTF
abundance: many
d_gene: .
v_gene: TRBV5-6
j_gene: TRBJ1-2

CDR3nt: TGTGCCAGCAGCTTAGTCTGGGGGCTATCCCTCGAGCAGTACTTC
CDR3aa: CASSLVWGLSLEQYF
abundance: many
d_gene: .
v_gene: TRBV7-9
j_gene: TRBJ2-7

CDR3nt: TGCGCCAGCAGTGCGGGCACAGAAACGCAGTATTTT
CDR3aa: CASSAGTETQYF
abundance: few
d_gene: .
v_gene: TRBV10-2
j_gene: TRBJ2-3

CDR3nt: TGTAGCGTTGAGCGGCCGGAGAACACTGAAACTTTCTTT
CDR3aa: CSVERPENTETFF
abundance: .
d_gene: .
v_gene: TRBV29-1
j_gene: TRBJ1-1

CDR3nt: TGTGCCAGTAGTCCGTACAAGGGACAGGATGGCTACACCTTC
CDR3aa: CASSPYKGQDGYTF
abundance: .
d_gene: TRBD1
v_gene: TRBV19
j_gene: TRBJ1-2

CDR3nt: TGTGCCAGCTCACCACCTATCGGGTACGAGCAGTACTTC
CDR3aa: CASSPPIGYEQYF
abundance: .
d_gene: .
v_gene: TRBV18
j_gene: TRBJ2-7

CDR3nt: TGCGCTAGCAGTTACGTGGGACAGAGCACAGATACGCAATATTTT
CDR3aa: CASSYVGQSTDTQYF
abundance: .
d_gene: TRBD1
v_gene: TRBV6-6
j_gene: TRBJ2-3

CDR3nt: TGCAGTGCTAGGGGGCGGGCGATGGGCACCTACAATGAGCAGTTCTTC
CDR3aa: CSARGRAMGTYNEQFF
abundance: .
d_gene: .
v_gene: TRBV20-1
j_gene: TRBJ2-1